Sequencing of this T cell receptor beta chain was carried out in a study of liver allograft versus peripheral blood T cells (dated by TCRdb to 2020 to 2022). In the study overall: The study compared the T cell receptor repertoires present in transplanted livers with the repertoires present in the peripheral blood of liver transplant recipients. The investigation overall reported the following: T cell receptor repertoires inside liver allografts were reported to differ from those detected in peripheral blood.

Instrument used: Illumina MiSeq. TCRdb itself trimmed the public reads at Q25 with fastp, ran MiXCR and retained productive beta chains. For every CDR3 protein sequence, its rows merge into one entry that carries the most common genes and DNA. In all, the sample holds 9,500 to 13,000 distinct CDR3 sequences, and under 20% of those were seen once. Of the sample, about 1.8% falls within the top ten clones. Relative to germline, V is missing 5 bases and J is missing 6 bases, with 11 bases of the junction outside any gene match. The CDR3 numbers 15 residues from cysteine through phenylalanine. Of the read, only the CDR3 DNA is kept; its 45 bases are in frame from base 1. In the germline V gene (reference sequence), CDR1 corresponds to DFQATT and CDR2 to SNEGSKA. Only a few counts were recorded for this clonotype. It has no known antigen specificity. The sample holds no much larger clone one base away, and base qualities are not on file.

The chain couples TRBV20-1 to TRBJ2-7; the central 12 bases match TRBD2. The receptor comes from a human patient who had a liver transplant. Following a transplant, some T cells may be graft donor cells, not patient cells. The CDR3 here reads CSAPTSGSSIGEQYF. The DNA is as follows: TGCAGTGCTCCGACTAGCGGGAGCAGTATAGGCGAGCAGTACTTC.